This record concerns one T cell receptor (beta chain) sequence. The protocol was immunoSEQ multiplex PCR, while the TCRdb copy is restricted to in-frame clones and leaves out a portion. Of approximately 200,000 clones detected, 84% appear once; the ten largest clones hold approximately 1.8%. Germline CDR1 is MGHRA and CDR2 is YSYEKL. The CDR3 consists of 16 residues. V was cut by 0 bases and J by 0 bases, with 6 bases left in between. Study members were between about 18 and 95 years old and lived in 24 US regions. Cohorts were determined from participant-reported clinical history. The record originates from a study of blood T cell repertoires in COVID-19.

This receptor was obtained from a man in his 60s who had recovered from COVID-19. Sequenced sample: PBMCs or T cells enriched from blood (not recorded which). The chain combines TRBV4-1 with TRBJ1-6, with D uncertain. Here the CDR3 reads CASSQDFSSYNSPLHF. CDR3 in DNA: TGCGCCAGCAGCCAAGATTTCAGCTCCTATAATTCACCCCTCCACTTT.